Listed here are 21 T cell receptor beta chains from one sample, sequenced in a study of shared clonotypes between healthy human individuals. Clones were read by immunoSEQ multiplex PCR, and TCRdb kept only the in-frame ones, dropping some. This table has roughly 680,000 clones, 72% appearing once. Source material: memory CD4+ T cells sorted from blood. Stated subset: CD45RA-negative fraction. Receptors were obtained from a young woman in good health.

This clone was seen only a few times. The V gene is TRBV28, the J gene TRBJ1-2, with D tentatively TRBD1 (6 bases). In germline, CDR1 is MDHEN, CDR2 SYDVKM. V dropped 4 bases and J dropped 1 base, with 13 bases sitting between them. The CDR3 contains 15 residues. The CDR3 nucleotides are TGTGCCAGCAGTTCGGAGACAGGTTTTAACTATGGCTACACCTTC. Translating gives CASSSETGFNYGYTF.

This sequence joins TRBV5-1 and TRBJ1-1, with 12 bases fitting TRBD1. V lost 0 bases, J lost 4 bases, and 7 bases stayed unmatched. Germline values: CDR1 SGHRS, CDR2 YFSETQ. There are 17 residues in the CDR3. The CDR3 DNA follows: TGCGCCAGCAGCTTGGAGGGGACAGGGGGCCTGGGCACTGAAGCTTTCTTT. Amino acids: CASSLEGTGGLGTEAFF.

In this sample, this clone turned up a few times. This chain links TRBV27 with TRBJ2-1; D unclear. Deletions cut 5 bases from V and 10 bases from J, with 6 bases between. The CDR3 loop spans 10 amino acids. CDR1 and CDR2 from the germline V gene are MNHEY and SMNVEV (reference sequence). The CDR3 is CASSPEEQFF. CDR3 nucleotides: TGTGCCAGCAGTCCGGAAGAGCAGTTCTTC.

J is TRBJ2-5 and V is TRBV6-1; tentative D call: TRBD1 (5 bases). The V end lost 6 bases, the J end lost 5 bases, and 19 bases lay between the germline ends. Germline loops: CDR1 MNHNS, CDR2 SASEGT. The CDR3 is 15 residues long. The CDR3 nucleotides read TGTGCCAGCAGCCTAAATTCAGGGCAGGGTGAGACCCAGTACTTC. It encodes CASSLNSGQGETQYF.

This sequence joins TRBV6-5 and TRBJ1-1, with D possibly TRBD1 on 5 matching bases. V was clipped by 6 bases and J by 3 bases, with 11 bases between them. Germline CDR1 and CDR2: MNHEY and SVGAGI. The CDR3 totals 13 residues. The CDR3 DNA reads TGTGCCAGCAGCACACAGGCGGACACTGAAGCTTTCTTT. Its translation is CASSTQADTEAFF.

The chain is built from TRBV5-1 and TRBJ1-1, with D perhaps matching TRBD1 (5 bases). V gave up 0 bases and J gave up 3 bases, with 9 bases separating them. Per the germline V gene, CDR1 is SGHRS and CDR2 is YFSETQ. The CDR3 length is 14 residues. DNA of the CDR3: TGCGCCAGCAGCTTGGCCACGGGGGACACTGAAGCTTTCTTT. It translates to CASSLATGDTEAFF.

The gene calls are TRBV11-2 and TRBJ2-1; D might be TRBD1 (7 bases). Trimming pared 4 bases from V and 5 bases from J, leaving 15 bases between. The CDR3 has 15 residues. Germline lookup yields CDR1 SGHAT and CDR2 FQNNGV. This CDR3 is CASSSGTAGHNEQFF. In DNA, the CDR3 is TGTGCCAGCAGCTCCGGGACAGCGGGTCACAATGAGCAGTTCTTC.

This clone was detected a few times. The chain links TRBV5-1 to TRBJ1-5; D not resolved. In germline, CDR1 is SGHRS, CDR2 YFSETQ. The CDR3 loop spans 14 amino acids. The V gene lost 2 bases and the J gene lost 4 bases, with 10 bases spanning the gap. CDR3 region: CASSFDGGNQPQHF. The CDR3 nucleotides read TGCGCCAGCAGCTTCGATGGAGGGAATCAGCCCCAGCATTTT. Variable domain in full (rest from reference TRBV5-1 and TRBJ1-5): KAGVTQTPRYLIKTRGQQVTLSCSPISGHRSVSWYQQTPGQGLQFLFEYFSETQRNKGNFPGRFSGRQFSNSRSEMNVSTLELGDSALYLCASSFDGGNQPQHFGDGTRLSIL.

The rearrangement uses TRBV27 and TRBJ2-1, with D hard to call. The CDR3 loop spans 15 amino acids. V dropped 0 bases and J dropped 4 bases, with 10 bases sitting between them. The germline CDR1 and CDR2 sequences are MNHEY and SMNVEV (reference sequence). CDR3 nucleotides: TGTGCCAGCAGTTTATCGGATCCAAATTACAATGAGCAGTTCTTC. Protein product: CASSLSDPNYNEQFF.

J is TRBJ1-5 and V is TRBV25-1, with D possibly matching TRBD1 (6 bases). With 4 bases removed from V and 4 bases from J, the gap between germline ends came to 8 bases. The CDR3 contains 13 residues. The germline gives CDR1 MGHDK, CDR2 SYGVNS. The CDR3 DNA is TGTGCCAGCAGTGGACAGGTTAATCAGCCCCAGCATTTT. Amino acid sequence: CASSGQVNQPQHF. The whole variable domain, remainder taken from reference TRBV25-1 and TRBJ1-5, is EADIYQTPRYLVIGTGKKITLECSQTMGHDKMYWYQQDPGMELHLIHYSYGVNSTEKGDLSSESTVSRIRTEHFPLTLESARPSHTSQYLCASSGQVNQPQHFGDGTRLSIL.

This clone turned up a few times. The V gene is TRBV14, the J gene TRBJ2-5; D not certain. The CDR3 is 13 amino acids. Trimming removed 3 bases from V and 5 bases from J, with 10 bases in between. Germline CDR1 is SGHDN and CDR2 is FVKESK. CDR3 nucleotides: TGTGCCAGCAGCCAGAACCTACTGGAGACCCAGTACTTC. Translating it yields CASSQNLLETQYF. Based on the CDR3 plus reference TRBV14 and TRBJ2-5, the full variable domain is EAGVTQFPSHSVIEKGQTVTLRCDPISGHDNLYWYRRVMGKEIKFLLHFVKESKQDESGMPNNRFLAERTGGTYSTLKVQPAELEDSGVYFCASSQNLLETQYFGPGTRLLVL.

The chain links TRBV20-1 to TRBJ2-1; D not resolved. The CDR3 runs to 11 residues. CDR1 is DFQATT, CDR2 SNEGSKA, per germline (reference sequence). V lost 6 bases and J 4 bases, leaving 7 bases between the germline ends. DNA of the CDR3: TGCAGTGCGCTAGGGTACAATGAGCAGTTCTTC. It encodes CSALGYNEQFF.

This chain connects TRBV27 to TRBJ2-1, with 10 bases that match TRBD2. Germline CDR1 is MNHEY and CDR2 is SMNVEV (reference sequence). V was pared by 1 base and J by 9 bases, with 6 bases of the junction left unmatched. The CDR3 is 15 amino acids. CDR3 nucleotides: TGTGCCAGCAGTTTATTTCTAGCGGGAGTAGCTGAGCAGTTCTTC. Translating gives CASSLFLAGVAEQFF.

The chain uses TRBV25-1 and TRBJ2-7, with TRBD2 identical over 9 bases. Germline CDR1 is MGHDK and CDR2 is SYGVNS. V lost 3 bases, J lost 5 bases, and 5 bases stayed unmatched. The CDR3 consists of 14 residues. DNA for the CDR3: TGTGCCAGCAGTGATAGCGGGAGTATCCACGAGCAGTACTTC. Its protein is CASSDSGSIHEQYF.

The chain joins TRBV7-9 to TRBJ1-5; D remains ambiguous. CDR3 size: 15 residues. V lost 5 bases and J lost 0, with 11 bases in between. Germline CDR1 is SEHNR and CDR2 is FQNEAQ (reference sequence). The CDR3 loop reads CASSAGRNSNQPQHF. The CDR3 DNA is TGTGCCAGCAGCGCAGGCAGAAATAGCAATCAGCCCCAGCATTTT. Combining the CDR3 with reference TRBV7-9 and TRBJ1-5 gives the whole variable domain DTGVSQNPRHKITKRGQNVTFRCDPISEHNRLYWYRQTLGQGPEFLTYFQNEAQLEKSRLLSDRFSAERPKGSFSTLEIQRTEQGDSAMYLCASSAGRNSNQPQHFGDGTRLSIL.

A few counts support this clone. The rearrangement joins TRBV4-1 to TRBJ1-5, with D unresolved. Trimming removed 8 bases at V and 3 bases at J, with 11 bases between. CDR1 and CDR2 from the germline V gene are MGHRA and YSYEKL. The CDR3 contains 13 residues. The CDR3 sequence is CASSSSTNQPQHF. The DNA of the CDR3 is TGCGCCAGCTCCTCATCAACCAATCAGCCCCAGCATTTT.

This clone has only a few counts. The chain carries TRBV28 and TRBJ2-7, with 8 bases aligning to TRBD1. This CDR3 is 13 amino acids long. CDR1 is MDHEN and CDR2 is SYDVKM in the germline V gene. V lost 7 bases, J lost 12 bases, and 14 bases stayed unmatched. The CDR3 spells CASTDSAGGVLYF. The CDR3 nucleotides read TGTGCCAGCACGGATTCAGCAGGGGGCGTACTGTACTTC. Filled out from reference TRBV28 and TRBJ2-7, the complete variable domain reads DVKVTQSSRYLVKRTGEKVFLECVQDMDHENMFWYRQDPGLGLRLIYFSYDVKMKEKGDIPEGYSVSREKKERFSLILESASTNQTSMYLCASTDSAGGVLYFGPGTRLTVT.

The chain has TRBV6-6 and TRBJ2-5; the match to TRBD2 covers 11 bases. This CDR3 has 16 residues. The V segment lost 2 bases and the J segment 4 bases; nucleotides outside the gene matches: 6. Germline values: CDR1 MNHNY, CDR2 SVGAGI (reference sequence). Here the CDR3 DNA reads TGTGCCAGCAGTTACGTAGTAGCGGGAGGGCGAGAGACCCAGTACTTC. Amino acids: CASSYVVAGGRETQYF.

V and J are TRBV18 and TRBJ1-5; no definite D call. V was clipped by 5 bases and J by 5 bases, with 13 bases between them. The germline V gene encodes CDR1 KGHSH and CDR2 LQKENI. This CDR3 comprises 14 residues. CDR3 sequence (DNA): TGTGCCAGCTCAAACAATGGTCTGGATCAGCCCCAGCATTTT. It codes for CASSNNGLDQPQHF.

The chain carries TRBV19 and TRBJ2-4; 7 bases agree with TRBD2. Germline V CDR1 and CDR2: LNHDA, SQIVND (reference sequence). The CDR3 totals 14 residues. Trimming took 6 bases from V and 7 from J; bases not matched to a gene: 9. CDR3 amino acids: CASSPTGGGNIQYF. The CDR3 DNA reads TGTGCCAGTAGCCCGACGGGAGGTGGCAACATTCAGTACTTC.

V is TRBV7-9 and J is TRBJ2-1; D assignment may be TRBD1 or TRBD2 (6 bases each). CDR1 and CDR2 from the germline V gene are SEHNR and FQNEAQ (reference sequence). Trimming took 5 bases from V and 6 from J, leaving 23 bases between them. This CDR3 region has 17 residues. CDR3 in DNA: TGTGCCAGCAGCCCGAGGGGGTATAGCGGAGGAATCAATGAGCAGTTCTTC. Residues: CASSPRGYSGGINEQFF.